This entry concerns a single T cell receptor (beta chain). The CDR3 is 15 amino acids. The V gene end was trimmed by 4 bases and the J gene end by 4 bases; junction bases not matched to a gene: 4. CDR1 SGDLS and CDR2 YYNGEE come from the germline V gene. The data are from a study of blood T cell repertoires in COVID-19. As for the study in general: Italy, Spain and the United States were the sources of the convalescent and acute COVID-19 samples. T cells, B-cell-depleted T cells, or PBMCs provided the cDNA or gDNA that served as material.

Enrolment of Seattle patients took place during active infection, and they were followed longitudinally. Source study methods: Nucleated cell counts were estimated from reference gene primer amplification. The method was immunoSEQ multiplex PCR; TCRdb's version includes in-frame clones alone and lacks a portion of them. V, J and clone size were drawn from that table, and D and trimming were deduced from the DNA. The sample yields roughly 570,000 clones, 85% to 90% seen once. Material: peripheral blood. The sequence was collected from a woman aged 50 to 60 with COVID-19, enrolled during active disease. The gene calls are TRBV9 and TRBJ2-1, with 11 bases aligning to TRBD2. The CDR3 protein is CASSRLAGGYNEQFF. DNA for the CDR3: TGTGCCAGCAGCCGTTTAGCGGGGGGGTACAATGAGCAGTTCTTC.